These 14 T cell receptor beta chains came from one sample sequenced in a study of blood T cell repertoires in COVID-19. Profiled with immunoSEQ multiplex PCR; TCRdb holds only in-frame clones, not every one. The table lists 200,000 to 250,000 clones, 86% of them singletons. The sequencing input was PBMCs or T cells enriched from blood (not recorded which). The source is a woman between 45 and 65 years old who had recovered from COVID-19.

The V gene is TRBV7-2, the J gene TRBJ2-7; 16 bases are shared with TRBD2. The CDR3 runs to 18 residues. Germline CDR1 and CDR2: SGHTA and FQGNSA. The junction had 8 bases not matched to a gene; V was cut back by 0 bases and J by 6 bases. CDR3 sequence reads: CASSLAPGTSGRALEQYF. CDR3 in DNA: TGTGCCAGCAGCTTAGCCCCGGGGACTAGCGGGAGGGCCCTCGAGCAGTACTTC.

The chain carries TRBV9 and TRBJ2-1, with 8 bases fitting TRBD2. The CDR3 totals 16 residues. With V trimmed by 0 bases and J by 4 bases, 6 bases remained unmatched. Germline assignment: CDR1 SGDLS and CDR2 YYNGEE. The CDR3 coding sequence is TGTGCCAGCAGCGTAGGGAATAGCGGGACTTACAATGAGCAGTTCTTC. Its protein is CASSVGNSGTYNEQFF.

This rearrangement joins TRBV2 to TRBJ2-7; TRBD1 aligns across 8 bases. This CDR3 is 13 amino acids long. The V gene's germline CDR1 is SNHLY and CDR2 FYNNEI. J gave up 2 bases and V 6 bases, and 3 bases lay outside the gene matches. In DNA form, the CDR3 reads TGTGCCAGCAGGGCAGGGGGCACCTACGAGCAGTACTTC. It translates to CASRAGGTYEQYF.

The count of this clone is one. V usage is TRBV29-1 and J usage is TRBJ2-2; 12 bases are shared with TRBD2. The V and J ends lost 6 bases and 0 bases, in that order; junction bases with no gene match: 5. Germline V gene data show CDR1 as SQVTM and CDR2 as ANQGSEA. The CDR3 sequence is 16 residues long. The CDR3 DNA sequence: TGCAGCGTCCCGACTAGCGGGGGCTCGAACACCGGGGAGCTGTTTTTT. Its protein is CSVPTSGGSNTGELFF.

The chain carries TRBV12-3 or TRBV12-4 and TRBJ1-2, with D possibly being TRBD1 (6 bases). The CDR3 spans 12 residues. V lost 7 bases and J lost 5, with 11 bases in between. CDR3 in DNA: TGTGCCAGCACCCCCCAGGGGTATGGCTACACCTTC. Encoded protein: CASTPQGYGYTF.

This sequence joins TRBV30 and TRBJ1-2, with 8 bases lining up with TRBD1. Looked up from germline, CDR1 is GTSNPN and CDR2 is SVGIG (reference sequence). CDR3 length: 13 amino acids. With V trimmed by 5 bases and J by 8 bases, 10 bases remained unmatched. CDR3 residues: CAWAYGTGGGYTF. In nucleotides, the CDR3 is TGTGCCTGGGCCTATGGGACAGGAGGAGGCTACACCTTC.

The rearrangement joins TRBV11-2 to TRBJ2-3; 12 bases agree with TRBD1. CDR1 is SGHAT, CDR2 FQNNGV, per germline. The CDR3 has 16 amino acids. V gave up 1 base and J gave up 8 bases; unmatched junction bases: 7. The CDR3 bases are TGTGCCAGCAGCTTAGGGGGACAGGGGGCAGGGTTTACGCAGTATTTT. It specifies CASSLGGQGAGFTQYF.

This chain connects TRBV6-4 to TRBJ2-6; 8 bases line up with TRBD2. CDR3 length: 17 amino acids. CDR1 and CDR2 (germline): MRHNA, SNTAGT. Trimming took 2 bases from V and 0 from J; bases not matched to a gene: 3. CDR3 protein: CASSDAGGGSGANVLTF. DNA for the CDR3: TGTGCCAGCAGTGACGCGGGGGGAGGCTCTGGGGCCAACGTCCTGACTTTC.

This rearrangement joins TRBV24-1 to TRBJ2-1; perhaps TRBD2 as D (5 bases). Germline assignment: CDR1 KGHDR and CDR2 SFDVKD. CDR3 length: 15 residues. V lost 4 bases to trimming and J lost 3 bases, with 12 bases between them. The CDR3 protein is CATSDPGMLYNEQFF. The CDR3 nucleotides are TGTGCCACCAGTGACCCGGGGATGCTCTACAATGAGCAGTTCTTC.

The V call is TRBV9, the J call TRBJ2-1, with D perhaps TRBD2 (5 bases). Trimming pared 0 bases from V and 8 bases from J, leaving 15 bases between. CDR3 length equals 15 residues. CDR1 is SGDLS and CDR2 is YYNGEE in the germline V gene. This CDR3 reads CASSVGGFGLYEQFF. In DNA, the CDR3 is TGTGCCAGCAGCGTAGGCGGGTTTGGTCTGTATGAGCAGTTCTTC.

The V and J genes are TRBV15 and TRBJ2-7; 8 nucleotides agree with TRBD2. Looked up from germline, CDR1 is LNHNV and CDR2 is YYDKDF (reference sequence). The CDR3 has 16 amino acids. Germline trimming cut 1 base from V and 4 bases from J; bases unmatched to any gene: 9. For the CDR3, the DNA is TGTGCCACCAGCAGAGGGGCCCTGACTAGCGAGTACGAGCAGTACTTC. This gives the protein CATSRGALTSEYEQYF. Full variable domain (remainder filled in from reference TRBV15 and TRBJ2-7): DAMVIQNPRYQVTQFGKPVTLSCSQTLNHNVMYWYQQKSSQAPKLLFHYYDKDFNNEADTPDNFQSRRPNTSFCFLDIRSPGLGDTAMYLCATSRGALTSEYEQYFGPGTRLTVT.

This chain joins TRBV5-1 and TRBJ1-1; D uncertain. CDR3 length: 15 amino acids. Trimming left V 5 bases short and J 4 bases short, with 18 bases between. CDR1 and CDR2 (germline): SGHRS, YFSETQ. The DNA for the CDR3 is TGCGCCAGCAGTCGGCGGGAGGTTAAGGGCACTGAAGCTTTCTTT. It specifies CASSRREVKGTEAFF.

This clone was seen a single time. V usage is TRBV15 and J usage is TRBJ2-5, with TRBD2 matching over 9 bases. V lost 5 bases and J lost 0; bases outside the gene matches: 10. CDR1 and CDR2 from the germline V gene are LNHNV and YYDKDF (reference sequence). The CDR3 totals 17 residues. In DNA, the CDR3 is TGTGCCACCAGCCCAACTAGAGCGGGAGGCAACCAAGAGACCCAGTACTTC. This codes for CATSPTRAGGNQETQYF.

The DNA for the CDR3 is TGTGCCAGCTCACCGGGACTAGCGGGAGGGCTCTACAATGAGCAGTTCTTC. Its protein is CASSPGLAGGLYNEQFF. The chain joins TRBV18 to TRBJ2-1; 16 bases are a match to TRBD2. V dropped 3 bases and J dropped 3; count of bases not matched to a gene: 2. CDR1 and CDR2 (germline): KGHSH, LQKENI. This CDR3 region has 17 residues.